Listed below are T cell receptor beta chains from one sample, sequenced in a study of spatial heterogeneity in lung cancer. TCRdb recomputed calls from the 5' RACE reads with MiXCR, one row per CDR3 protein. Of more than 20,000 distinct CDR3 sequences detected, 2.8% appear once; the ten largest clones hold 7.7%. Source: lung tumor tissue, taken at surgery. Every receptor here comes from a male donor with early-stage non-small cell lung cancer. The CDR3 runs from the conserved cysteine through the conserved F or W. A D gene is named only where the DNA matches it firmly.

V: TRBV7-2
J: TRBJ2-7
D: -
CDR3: CASSLASTAYEQYF

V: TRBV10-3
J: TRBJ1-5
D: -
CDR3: CAISESGYNQPQHF

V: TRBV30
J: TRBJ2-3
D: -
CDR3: CAWSSRDTQYF

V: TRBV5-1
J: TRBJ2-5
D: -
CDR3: CASSTATGVETQYF

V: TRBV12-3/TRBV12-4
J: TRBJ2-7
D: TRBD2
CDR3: CASRPPQRGSYEQYF

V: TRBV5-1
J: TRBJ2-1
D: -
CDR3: CASSVGDKYNEQFF

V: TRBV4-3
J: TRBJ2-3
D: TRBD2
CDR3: CASSPTSGFTDTQYF

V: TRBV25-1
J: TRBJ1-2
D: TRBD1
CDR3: CASSESGTGILYGYTF

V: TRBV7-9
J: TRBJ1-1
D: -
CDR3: CASSLDLAVTEAFF

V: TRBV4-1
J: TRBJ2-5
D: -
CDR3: CASSQVLGPLLETQYF

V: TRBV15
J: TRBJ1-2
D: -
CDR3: CATSRDTYGYTF

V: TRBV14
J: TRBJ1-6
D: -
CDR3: CASSQERVAGSPLHF

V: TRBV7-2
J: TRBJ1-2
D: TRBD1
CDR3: CASSRDSGSAYGYTF

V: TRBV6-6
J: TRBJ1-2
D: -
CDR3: CASQQGNYGYTF

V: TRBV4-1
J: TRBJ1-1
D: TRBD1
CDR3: CASSQVRWAGGTEAFF

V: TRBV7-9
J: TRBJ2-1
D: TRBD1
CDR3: CASSSTITGQGQESYNEQFF

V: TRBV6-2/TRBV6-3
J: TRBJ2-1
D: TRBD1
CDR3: CASSLRTGFLDEQFF

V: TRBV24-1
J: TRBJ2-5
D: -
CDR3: CATSDLGGAGETQYF

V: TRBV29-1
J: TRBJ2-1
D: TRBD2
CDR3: CSVEDQGSGYNEQFF

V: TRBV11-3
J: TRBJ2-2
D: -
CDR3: CASSSPVGRNTGELFF

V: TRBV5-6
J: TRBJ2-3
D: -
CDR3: CASSLYADTQYF

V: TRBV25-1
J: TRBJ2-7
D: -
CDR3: CASSEYPREQYF